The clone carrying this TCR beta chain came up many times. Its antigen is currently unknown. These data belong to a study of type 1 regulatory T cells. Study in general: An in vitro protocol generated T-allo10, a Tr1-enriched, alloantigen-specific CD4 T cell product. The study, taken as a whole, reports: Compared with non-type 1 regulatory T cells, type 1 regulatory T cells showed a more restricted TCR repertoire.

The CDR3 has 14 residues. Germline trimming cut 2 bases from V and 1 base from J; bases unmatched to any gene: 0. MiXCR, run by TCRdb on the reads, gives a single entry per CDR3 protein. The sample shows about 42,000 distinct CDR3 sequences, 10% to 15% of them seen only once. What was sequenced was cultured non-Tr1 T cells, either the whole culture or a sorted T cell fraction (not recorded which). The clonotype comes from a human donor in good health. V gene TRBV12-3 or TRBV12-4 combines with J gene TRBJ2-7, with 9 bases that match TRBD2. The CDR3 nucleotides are TGTGCCAGCAGTTTACTAGCGGGGTCCTACGAGCAGTACTTC. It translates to CASSLLAGSYEQYF.